The TCR beta chain described here comes from a study of identical twins. Trimming removed 8 bases at V and 3 bases at J, with 14 bases between. The CDR3 has 14 residues. The germline V gene has CDR1 SNHLY and CDR2 FYNNEI. This clonotype was observed at least ten times. With template switching, a universal primer site was added, and the cDNA carried unique molecular identifiers. TCRdb independently ran MiXCR on the 5' RACE reads; one entry per CDR3 protein. The repertoire includes 640,000 or so distinct CDR3 sequences, 6.1% of them detected once, and around 1.9% sits in the top ten. The sequence came from a man between 18 and 35 years old in good health. The gene calls are TRBV2 and TRBJ1-5; possibly TRBD1 for D (5 bases). Material for sequencing was naive T cells sorted from blood. The CDR3 is CASSTEGNNQPQHF. CDR3 sequence (DNA): TGTGCCAGCTCCACGGAGGGGAACAATCAGCCCCAGCATTTT.